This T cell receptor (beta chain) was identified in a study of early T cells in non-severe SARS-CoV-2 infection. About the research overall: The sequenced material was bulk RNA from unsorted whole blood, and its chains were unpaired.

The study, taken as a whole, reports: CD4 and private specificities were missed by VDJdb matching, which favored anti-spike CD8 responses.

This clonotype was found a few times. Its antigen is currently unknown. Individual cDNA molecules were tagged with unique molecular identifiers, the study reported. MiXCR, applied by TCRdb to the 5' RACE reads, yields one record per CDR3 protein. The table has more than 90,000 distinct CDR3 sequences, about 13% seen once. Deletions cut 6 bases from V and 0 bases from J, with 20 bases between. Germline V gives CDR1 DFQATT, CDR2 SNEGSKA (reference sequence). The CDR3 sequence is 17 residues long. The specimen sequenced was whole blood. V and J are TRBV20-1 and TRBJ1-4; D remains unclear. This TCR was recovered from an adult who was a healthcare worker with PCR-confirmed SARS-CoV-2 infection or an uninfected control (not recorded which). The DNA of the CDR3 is TGCAGTGCCATCGGAGGGATGGAGCAGGCAACTAATGAAAAACTGTTTTTT. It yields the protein CSAIGGMEQATNEKLFF.